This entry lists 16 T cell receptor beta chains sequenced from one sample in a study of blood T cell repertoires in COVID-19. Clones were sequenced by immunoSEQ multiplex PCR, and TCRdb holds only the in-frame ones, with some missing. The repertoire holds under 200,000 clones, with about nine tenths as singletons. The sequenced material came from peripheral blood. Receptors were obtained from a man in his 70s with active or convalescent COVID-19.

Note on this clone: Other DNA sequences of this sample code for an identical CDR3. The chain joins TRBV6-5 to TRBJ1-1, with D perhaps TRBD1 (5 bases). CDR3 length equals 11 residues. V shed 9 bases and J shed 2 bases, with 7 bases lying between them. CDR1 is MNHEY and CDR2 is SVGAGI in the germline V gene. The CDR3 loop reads CASTGNTEAFF. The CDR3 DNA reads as TGTGCCAGTACAGGAAACACTGAAGCTTTCTTT.

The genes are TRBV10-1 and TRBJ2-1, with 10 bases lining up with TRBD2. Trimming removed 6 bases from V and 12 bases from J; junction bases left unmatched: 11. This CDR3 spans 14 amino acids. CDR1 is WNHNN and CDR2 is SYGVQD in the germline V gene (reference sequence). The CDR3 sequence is CASRAEVAGGPQFF. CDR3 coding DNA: TGCGCCAGCAGAGCCGAGGTAGCGGGGGGCCCGCAGTTCTTC.

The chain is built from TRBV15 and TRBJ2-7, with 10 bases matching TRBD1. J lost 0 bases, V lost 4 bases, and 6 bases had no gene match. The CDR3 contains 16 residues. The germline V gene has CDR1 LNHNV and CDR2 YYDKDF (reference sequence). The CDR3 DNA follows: TGTGCCACCAGCAAGGACAGGGGGGGGTACTCCTACGAGCAGTACTTC. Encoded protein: CATSKDRGGYSYEQYF. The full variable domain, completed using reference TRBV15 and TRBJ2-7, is DAMVIQNPRYQVTQFGKPVTLSCSQTLNHNVMYWYQQKSSQAPKLLFHYYDKDFNNEADTPDNFQSRRPNTSFCFLDIRSPGLGDTAMYLCATSKDRGGYSYEQYFGPGTRLTVT.

CDR3 DNA sequence: TGCGCCAGCTGGGACAGCTCTAACTATGGCTACACCTTC. Its protein is CASWDSSNYGYTF. The V gene is TRBV5-1, the J gene TRBJ1-2; 7 positions match TRBD1. The germline CDR1 and CDR2 sequences are SGHRS and YFSETQ. CDR3 length: 13 amino acids. After removal of 7 bases from V and 0 bases from J, the junction contained 3 bases not matched to a gene.

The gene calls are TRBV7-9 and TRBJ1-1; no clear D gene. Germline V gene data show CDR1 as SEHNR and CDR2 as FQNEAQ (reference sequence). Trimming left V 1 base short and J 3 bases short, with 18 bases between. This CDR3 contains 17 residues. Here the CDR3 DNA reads TGTGCCAGCAGCTTAGTACGTGACATTGAATCGGACACTGAAGCTTTCTTT. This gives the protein CASSLVRDIESDTEAFF.

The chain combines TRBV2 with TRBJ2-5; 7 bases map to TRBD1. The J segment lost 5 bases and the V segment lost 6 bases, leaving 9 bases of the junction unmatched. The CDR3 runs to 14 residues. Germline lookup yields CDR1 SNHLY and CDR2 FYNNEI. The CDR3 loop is CASREQGMGETQYF. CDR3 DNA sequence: TGTGCCAGCAGGGAACAGGGGATGGGGGAGACCCAGTACTTC. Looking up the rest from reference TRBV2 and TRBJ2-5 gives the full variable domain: EPEVTQTPSHQVTQMGQEVILRCVPISNHLYFYWYRQILGQKVEFLVSFYNNEISEKSEIFDDQFSVERPDGSNFTLKIRSTKLEDSAMYFCASREQGMGETQYFGPGTRLLVL.

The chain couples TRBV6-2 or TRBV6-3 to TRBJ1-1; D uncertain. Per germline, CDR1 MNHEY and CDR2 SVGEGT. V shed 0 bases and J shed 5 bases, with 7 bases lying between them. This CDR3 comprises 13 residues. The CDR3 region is CASSYSPRTEAFF. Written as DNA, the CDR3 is TGTGCCAGCAGTTACTCCCCGAGGACTGAAGCTTTCTTT.

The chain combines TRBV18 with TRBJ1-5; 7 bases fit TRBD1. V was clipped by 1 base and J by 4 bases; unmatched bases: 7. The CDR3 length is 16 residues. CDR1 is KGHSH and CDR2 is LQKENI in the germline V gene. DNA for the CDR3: TGTGCCAGCTCACCACGGGCAGGGGGTCAGAATCAGCCCCAGCATTTT. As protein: CASSPRAGGQNQPQHF.

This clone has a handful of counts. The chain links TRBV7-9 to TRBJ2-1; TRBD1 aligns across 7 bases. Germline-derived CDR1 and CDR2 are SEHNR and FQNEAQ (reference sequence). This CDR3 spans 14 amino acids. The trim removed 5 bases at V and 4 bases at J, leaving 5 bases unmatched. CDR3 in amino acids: CASSPRTGYNEQFF. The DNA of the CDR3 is TGTGCCAGCAGCCCCCGGACAGGTTACAATGAGCAGTTCTTC.

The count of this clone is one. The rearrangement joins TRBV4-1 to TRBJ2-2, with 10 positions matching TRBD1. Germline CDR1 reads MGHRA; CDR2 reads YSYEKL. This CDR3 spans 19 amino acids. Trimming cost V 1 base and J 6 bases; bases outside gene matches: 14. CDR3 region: CASSQVGGRDRGSPGELFF. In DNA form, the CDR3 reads TGCGCCAGCAGCCAAGTTGGAGGCCGGGACAGGGGAAGTCCCGGGGAGCTGTTTTTT.

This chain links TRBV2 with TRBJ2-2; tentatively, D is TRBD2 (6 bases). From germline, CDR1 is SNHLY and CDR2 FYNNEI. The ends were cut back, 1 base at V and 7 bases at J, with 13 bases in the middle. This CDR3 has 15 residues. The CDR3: CASSEVWGGGGELFF. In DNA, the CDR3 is TGTGCCAGCAGTGAAGTCTGGGGAGGTGGCGGGGAGCTGTTTTTT.

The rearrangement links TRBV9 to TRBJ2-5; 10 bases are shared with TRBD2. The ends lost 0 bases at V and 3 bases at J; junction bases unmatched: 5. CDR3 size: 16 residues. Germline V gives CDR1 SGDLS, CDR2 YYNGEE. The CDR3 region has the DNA TGTGCCAGCAGCGTAGGTCAGCGGGGGGGCGAAGAGACCCAGTACTTC. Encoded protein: CASSVGQRGGEETQYF.

The CDR3 sequence: CASSLGQGSSYEQYF. In nucleotides, the CDR3 is TGTGCCAGCAGCTTAGGACAGGGGAGCTCCTACGAGCAGTACTTC. V gene TRBV11-2 combines with J gene TRBJ2-7; the match to TRBD1 covers 8 bases. V was pared by 1 base and J by 0 bases, with 2 bases of the junction left unmatched. Germline loops: CDR1 SGHAT, CDR2 FQNNGV. The CDR3 loop spans 15 amino acids.

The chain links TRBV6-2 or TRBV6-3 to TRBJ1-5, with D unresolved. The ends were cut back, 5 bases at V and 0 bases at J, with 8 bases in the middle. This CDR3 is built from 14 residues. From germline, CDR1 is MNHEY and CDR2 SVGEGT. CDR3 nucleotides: TGTGCCAGCAGTCCCGGGGATAGCAATCAGCCCCAGCATTTT. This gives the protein CASSPGDSNQPQHF.

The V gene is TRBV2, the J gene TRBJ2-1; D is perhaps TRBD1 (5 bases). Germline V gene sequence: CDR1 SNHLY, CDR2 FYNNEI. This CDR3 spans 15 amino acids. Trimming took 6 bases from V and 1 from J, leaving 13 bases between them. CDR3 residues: CASRGKAGSYNEQFF. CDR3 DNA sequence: TGTGCCAGCAGAGGGAAGGCAGGGTCCTACAATGAGCAGTTCTTC.

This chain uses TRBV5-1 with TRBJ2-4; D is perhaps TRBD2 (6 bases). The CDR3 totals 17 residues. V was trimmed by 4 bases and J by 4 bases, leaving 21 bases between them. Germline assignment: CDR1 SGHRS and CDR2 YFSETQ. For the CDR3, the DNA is TGCGCCAGCAGCCCCGGCCTGGAGACTAGGTTGAAAAACATTCAGTACTTC. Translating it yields CASSPGLETRLKNIQYF.